This T cell receptor (beta chain) was found in a study of Ad26.COV2.S vaccination and SARS-CoV-2 variants. Treatment: roughly 18 received Ad26.COV2.S at low or high dose, single or two shots; a few received placebo; per-sample allocation not given. Sampling was done on day 63 after the first vaccine or placebo injection. Clones were sequenced by immunoSEQ multiplex PCR, and TCRdb holds only the in-frame ones, with some missing. The repertoire has 300,000 to 400,000 clones, approximately 86% of them found once; the top ten carry roughly a tenth. CDR1 is LGHNA, CDR2 YSLEER, per germline. The CDR3 runs 17 residues. The ends lost 0 bases at V and 7 bases at J; junction bases unmatched: 8.

Here the sequenced sample was peripheral blood, taken in a trial of Ad26.COV2.S vaccine versus placebo. The clonotype was recovered from a person between 18 and 59 years old who received the Ad26.COV2.S COVID-19 vaccine or a placebo. The V call is TRBV4-3, the J call TRBJ2-1; 11 bases match TRBD2. The CDR3 protein is CASSQDLAGGLRNEQFF. The CDR3 bases are TGCGCCAGCAGCCAAGATCTAGCGGGGGGCCTTCGGAATGAGCAGTTCTTC.